The next 18 T cell receptor beta chains were all read from a single sample in a study of shared clonotypes between healthy human individuals. Sequencing used immunoSEQ multiplex PCR; TCRdb keeps in-frame clones, though not all of them. Of 600,000 to 750,000 clones in the sample, around 72% were seen once. Sequenced: memory CD4+ T cells sorted from blood. Documented subset: CD45RA-negative fraction. All receptors derive from a woman in her twenties or thirties in good health.

Remarks on this clone: A clone one base away is much larger, so this may be a read error. Different DNA sequences within this sample yield the same CDR3. The rearrangement links TRBV5-1 to TRBJ2-5; 10 bases are shared with TRBD2. The V segment lost 3 bases and the J segment 2 bases; nucleotides outside the gene matches: 4. Germline V gives CDR1 SGHRS, CDR2 YFSETQ. The CDR3 covers 15 residues. Here the CDR3 DNA reads TGCGCCAGCAGCTCGGCTAGCGGGGGACAAGAGACCCAGTACTTC. Protein product: CASSSASGGQETQYF.

This clone was seen only a few times. CDR3 bases: TGTGCCAGTAGTTACGGGACCGCTCAACTCGAGCAGTACTTC. Translated, it gives CASSYGTAQLEQYF. The chain uses TRBV19 and TRBJ2-7, with D possibly being TRBD1 or TRBD2 (5 bases each). The V gene lost 5 bases and the J gene lost 6 bases, with 17 bases spanning the gap. Germline CDR1 LNHDA, CDR2 SQIVND (reference sequence). The CDR3 has 14 amino acids.

In its sample, this clone was seen a few times. The chain links TRBV6-5 to TRBJ2-2; 7 bases are a match to TRBD2. The CDR3 is made up of 15 amino acids. After removal of 0 bases from V and 4 bases from J, the junction contained 2 bases not matched to a gene. Germline V gene sequence: CDR1 MNHEY, CDR2 SVGAGI. DNA for the CDR3: TGTGCCAGCAGTTACTCCGCGGGGGTCACCGGGGAGCTGTTTTTT. It codes for CASSYSAGVTGELFF.

The V and J genes are TRBV9 and TRBJ1-1, with D perhaps matching TRBD1 (5 bases). Trimming removed 0 bases from V and 1 base from J, with 10 bases in between. This CDR3 has 15 residues. Germline V CDR1 and CDR2: SGDLS, YYNGEE. CDR3 in amino acids: CASSVDQGSNTEAFF. The CDR3 DNA follows: TGTGCCAGCAGCGTAGATCAGGGATCGAACACTGAAGCTTTCTTT.

V gene TRBV5-5 combines with J gene TRBJ1-2; no clear D. V was shortened by 4 bases and J by 1 base, with 11 bases between the two germline ends. Germline V gene sequence: CDR1 SGHKS, CDR2 YYEKEE (reference sequence). CDR3 length: 14 amino acids. The CDR3 spells CASSRAPNNYGYTF. CDR3 nucleotide sequence: TGTGCCAGCAGCCGTGCACCTAATAACTATGGCTACACCTTC.

V usage is TRBV5-6 and J usage is TRBJ1-1; possible D gene TRBD1, 5 bases. This CDR3 has 12 amino acids. The germline gives CDR1 SGHDT, CDR2 YYEEEE. V shed 4 bases and J shed 4 bases, with 8 bases lying between them. This CDR3 reads CASSTGGTEAFF. The CDR3 DNA is TGTGCCAGCAGCACGGGGGGCACTGAAGCTTTCTTT.

The table lists this clone with a few counts. Other DNA sequences in this sample translate to the same CDR3. The chain couples TRBV4-1 to TRBJ1-3; D gene uncertain. Germline CDR1 is MGHRA and CDR2 is YSYEKL. Between the trimmed V and J ends, which lost 0 bases and 4 bases, there was a span of 4 bases. There are 13 residues in the CDR3. CDR3 loop: CASSQERGNTIYF. CDR3 DNA: TGCGCCAGCAGCCAAGAAAGGGGAAACACCATATATTTT.

Only one count was recorded for this clone. The J gene is TRBJ2-7, the V gene TRBV2; D uncertain. Germline lookup yields CDR1 SNHLY and CDR2 FYNNEI. V was cut by 2 bases and J by 7 bases, with 9 bases left in between. The CDR3 consists of 12 residues. CDR3 nucleotide sequence: TGTGCCAGCAGTGAAACGCCATGGGAGCAGTACTTC. The encoded protein is CASSETPWEQYF.

This clone was detected many times. CDR3 region: CSVEDYTGADGYTF. The CDR3 region has the DNA TGCAGCGTTGAAGATTATACAGGGGCGGATGGCTACACCTTC. The chain links TRBV29-1 to TRBJ1-2, with TRBD1 matching over 7 bases. Germline-derived CDR1 and CDR2 are SQVTM and ANQGSEA. This CDR3 has 14 amino acids. V shed 0 bases and J 6 bases; nucleotides not matched to a gene: 7.

V and J are TRBV6-1 and TRBJ1-5; 8 nucleotides line up with TRBD1. Germline values: CDR1 MNHNS, CDR2 SASEGT. With 6 bases clipped from V and 6 bases from J, the junction kept 7 bases outside the gene matches. The CDR3 has 14 residues. Here the CDR3 reads CASRVQGGGQPQHF. CDR3 bases: TGTGCCAGCAGGGTACAGGGGGGAGGTCAGCCCCAGCATTTT.

The V call is TRBV18, the J call TRBJ2-7, with D possibly being TRBD2 (6 bases). V shed 2 bases and J shed 0 bases, with 11 bases lying between them. Germline-derived CDR1 and CDR2 are KGHSH and LQKENI. CDR3 size: 15 residues. DNA of the CDR3: TGTGCCAGCTCACCAACTGCGGGGCTCTCCTACGAGCAGTACTTC. Translating it yields CASSPTAGLSYEQYF.

The chain employs TRBV7-7 and TRBJ2-1, with TRBD2 matching 7 bases. This CDR3 has 15 amino acids. Germline V gives CDR1 SSHAT, CDR2 FNYEAQ (reference sequence). Trimming cost V 5 bases and J 4 bases; bases outside gene matches: 8. The CDR3 bases are TGTGCCAGCAGCCCCGGACTAGTGCGATACAATGAGCAGTTCTTC. Protein sequence: CASSPGLVRYNEQFF.

This clone appeared a single time. The V gene is TRBV6-5, the J gene TRBJ2-2, with D hard to call. The CDR3 is 11 amino acids. Per germline, CDR1 MNHEY and CDR2 SVGAGI. The ends were cut back, 6 bases at V and 4 bases at J, with 3 bases in the middle. As DNA, the CDR3 is TGTGCCAGCAGCCGCACCGGGGAGCTGTTTTTT. It codes for CASSRTGELFF.

The genes are TRBV28 and TRBJ1-2; D perhaps matches TRBD1 (5 bases). Germline CDR1 reads MDHEN; CDR2 reads SYDVKM. The CDR3 length is 13 residues. Trimming shortened V by 6 bases and J by 4 bases, and 12 bases separated the two germline ends. The CDR3, as DNA: TGTGCCAGCAGATACCCTACAGGCTATGGCTACACCTTC. Translation: CASRYPTGYGYTF.

The V call is TRBV19, the J call TRBJ1-1; D perhaps matches TRBD1 (5 bases). Germline V lookup: CDR1 LNHDA, CDR2 SQIVND (reference sequence). The CDR3 consists of 14 residues. V was pared by 7 bases and J by 4 bases, with 16 bases between. CDR3: CASTPGGAGTEAFF. The CDR3 DNA follows: TGTGCCAGTACTCCGGGGGGAGCGGGCACTGAAGCTTTCTTT.

This clone turned up a few times. The gene calls are TRBV10-2 and TRBJ2-1, with TRBD1 matching over 9 bases. CDR1 WSHSY and CDR2 SAAADI come from the germline V gene. The length of the CDR3 is 12 residues. The V gene end was trimmed by 8 bases and the J gene end by 15 bases; junction bases not matched to a gene: 11. The chain's CDR3 is CASGGTGLVPFF. In DNA, the CDR3 is TGCGCCAGCGGAGGGACAGGGTTGGTTCCGTTCTTC.

V usage is TRBV6-6 and J usage is TRBJ2-3; 7 bases match TRBD2. Germline CDR1 MNHNY, CDR2 SVGAGI (reference sequence). The V segment lost 6 bases and the J segment 2 bases; nucleotides outside the gene matches: 5. The CDR3 loop spans 14 amino acids. CDR3 amino acids: CASRGLRDTDTQYF. The CDR3 DNA follows: TGTGCCAGCAGGGGACTACGGGACACAGATACGCAGTATTTT.

The chain uses TRBV9 and TRBJ2-5; TRBD2 matches 15 bases. Per germline, CDR1 SGDLS and CDR2 YYNGEE. This CDR3 has 16 residues. Unmatched junction bases numbered 3, after V lost 1 base and J lost 5 bases. The CDR3 region is CASSVRTSGRAETQYF. CDR3 bases: TGTGCCAGCAGCGTACGGACTAGCGGGAGGGCCGAGACCCAGTACTTC.